The 8 T cell receptor beta chains below were found in one sample sequenced in a study of T cell responses to AZD1222 COVID-19 vaccine. TCRdb keeps only in-frame clones here, not all; method: immunoSEQ multiplex PCR. This sample has approximately 200,000 clones, with 87% found just once. The sequences come from peripheral blood, collected on day 0 of MenACWY control vaccination. All receptors come from an adult in good health.

This chain joins TRBV4-1 and TRBJ1-2, with D perhaps TRBD1 (5 bases). The CDR3 loop spans 13 amino acids. Germline V gene data show CDR1 as MGHRA and CDR2 as YSYEKL. Trimming removed 0 bases at V and 8 bases at J, with 10 bases between. The CDR3 spells CASSQDRVGGYTF. The CDR3 DNA is TGCGCCAGCAGCCAAGACAGGGTAGGCGGCTACACCTTC.

There are a few counts of this clone. The rearrangement joins TRBV10-3 to TRBJ2-3, with D possibly TRBD2 on 5 matching bases. The CDR3 length is 15 residues. The germline gives CDR1 ENHRY, CDR2 SYGVKD. V was clipped by 11 bases and J by 0 bases, with 18 bases between them. This CDR3 is CAAGPLALSTDTQYF. CDR3 sequence (DNA): TGTGCCGCAGGACCGCTAGCACTGAGCACAGATACGCAGTATTTT.

The V and J genes are TRBV14 and TRBJ1-1; weak D call: TRBD1 (5 bases). The CDR3 contains 13 residues. Trimming shortened V by 0 bases and J by 11 bases, and 13 bases separated the two germline ends. The germline V gene encodes CDR1 SGHDN and CDR2 FVKESK. The CDR3 protein is CASSQDRGSRAFF. The CDR3 region has the DNA TGTGCCAGCAGCCAAGATAGGGGAAGTAGGGCTTTCTTT.

This chain links TRBV5-4 with TRBJ1-1; D may be TRBD1 (6 bases). The germline CDR1 and CDR2 sequences are SGHNT and YYREEE (reference sequence). Trimming cost V 0 bases and J 11 bases, with 11 bases left between them. The CDR3 sequence is 12 residues long. CDR3 nucleotides: TGTGCCAGCAGCTTGGCAGGGGCGGGGGCTTTCTTT. This encodes CASSLAGAGAFF. Together with reference TRBV5-4 and TRBJ1-1, the CDR3 gives the full variable domain: ETGVTQSPTHLIKTRGQQVTLRCSSQSGHNTVSWYQQALGQGPQFIFQYYREEENGRGNFPPRFSGLQFPNYSSELNVNALELDDSALYLCASSLAGAGAFFGQGTRLTVV.

The chain recombines TRBV30 with TRBJ1-5; 7 positions agree with TRBD1. From germline, CDR1 is GTSNPN and CDR2 SVGIG (reference sequence). The CDR3 length is 13 residues. The V and J ends lost 1 base and 4 bases, in that order; junction bases with no gene match: 1. The CDR3 reads CAWSEGANQPQHF. CDR3 coding DNA: TGTGCCTGGAGTGAGGGGGCGAATCAGCCCCAGCATTTT.

The chain couples TRBV18 to TRBJ2-1, with D possibly being TRBD1 (5 bases). Between the trimmed V and J ends, which lost 5 bases and 3 bases, there was a span of 11 bases. The CDR3 totals 14 residues. Germline-derived CDR1 and CDR2 are KGHSH and LQKENI. For the CDR3, the DNA is TGTGCCAGCTCAGGCGACAGTGTCTACAATGAGCAGTTCTTC. Encoded protein: CASSGDSVYNEQFF.

This chain links TRBV18 with TRBJ1-5; D ambiguous. The CDR3 is made up of 13 amino acids. V was pared by 6 bases and J by 5 bases, with 11 bases between. CDR1 and CDR2 (germline): KGHSH, LQKENI. CDR3 sequence: CASSVSVDQPQHF. The CDR3, as DNA: TGTGCCAGCTCCGTTTCAGTGGATCAGCCCCAGCATTTT. The full variable domain, with the rest looked up from reference TRBV18 and TRBJ1-5, is NAGVMQNPRHLVRRRGQEARLRCSPMKGHSHVYWYRQLPEEGLKFMVYLQKENIIDESGMPKERFSAEFPKEGPSILRIQQVVRGDSAAYFCASSVSVDQPQHFGDGTRLSIL.

The J gene is TRBJ1-5, the V gene TRBV5-1, with D perhaps TRBD1 (5 bases). Germline V lookup: CDR1 SGHRS, CDR2 YFSETQ. Between the trimmed V and J ends, which lost 3 bases and 4 bases, there was a span of 8 bases. The CDR3 length is 13 residues. The DNA for the CDR3 is TGCGCCAGCAGCTGGGGCCTAAATCAGCCCCAGCATTTT. Protein sequence: CASSWGLNQPQHF.